This T cell receptor (beta chain) was obtained from a study of blood T cell repertoires in COVID-19. Assay: immunoSEQ multiplex PCR; the TCRdb copy retains only in-frame clones and omits some. The table records under 300,000 clones, approximately 90% of them present only once. Study members were between about 18 and 95 years old and lived in 24 US regions. This CDR3 has 14 residues. Germline assignment: CDR1 MNHEY and CDR2 SVGAGI. J gave up 8 bases and V 0 bases, and 5 bases lay outside the gene matches. The receptor comes from a man aged 40-49 years who had recovered from COVID-19. The J gene is TRBJ1-2, the V gene TRBV6-5; TRBD1 matches at 8 bases. The specimen was PBMCs or T cells enriched from blood (not recorded which). CDR3 region: CASSYSGQGRGYTF. CDR3 coding DNA: TGTGCCAGCAGTTACTCCGGACAGGGAAGAGGCTACACCTTC.